The 14 T cell receptor beta chains given below trace back to one sample, sequenced in a study of control samples from healthy donors and cancer patients. The data were produced by immunoSEQ multiplex PCR, yet TCRdb's version contains in-frame clones alone and is incomplete. The sample carries 100,000 to 150,000 clones, 75% to 95% recorded once. Sequenced: blood. The receptors originated from a man between 40 and 49 years old in good health.

The chain uses TRBV18 and TRBJ1-2, with unresolved D. The CDR3 has 14 amino acids. The germline V gene has CDR1 KGHSH and CDR2 LQKENI. V was cut by 2 bases and J by 5 bases, with 12 bases left in between. The chain's CDR3 is CASSPSMGNYGYTF. The CDR3 DNA is TGTGCCAGCTCACCATCAATGGGTAATTATGGCTACACCTTC.

The chain combines TRBV27 with TRBJ2-5; 8 bases agree with TRBD1. V trimming: 5 bases; J trimming: 3 bases; junction bases outside the gene matches: 8. The CDR3 is made up of 15 amino acids. From germline, CDR1 is MNHEY and CDR2 SMNVEV (reference sequence). In DNA form, the CDR3 reads TGTGCCAGCAGTAGACTTAGGACAGGGAAAGAGACCCAGTACTTC. Translating it yields CASSRLRTGKETQYF.

V and J are TRBV5-5 and TRBJ2-1; 8 bases agree with TRBD2. The CDR3 loop spans 15 amino acids. The germline CDR1 and CDR2 sequences are SGHKS and YYEKEE (reference sequence). The trim removed 5 bases at V and 3 bases at J, leaving 7 bases unmatched. CDR3 sequence reads: CASSQVTSGYNEQFF. CDR3 DNA sequence: TGTGCCAGCAGTCAGGTCACTAGCGGCTACAATGAGCAGTTCTTC.

The V gene is TRBV21-1, the J gene TRBJ2-3; the table names TRBD2, a call not compared with the DNA. TRBV21-1 corresponds to a pseudogene. The CDR3 sequence is 18 residues long. CDR3 nucleotide sequence: TGTGCCAGCAGTTTCATATCAAGAGCGGGGGCCCCCACAGATACGCAGTATTTT. This gives the protein CASSFISRAGAPTDTQYF.

The chain carries TRBV29-1 and TRBJ1-1, with unresolved D. The germline CDR1 and CDR2 sequences are SQVTM and ANQGSEA. Trimming took off 7 bases at V and 4 bases at J, with 13 bases between the two ends. The CDR3 runs to 12 residues. CDR3 in DNA: TGCAGCGGTGAGGAGGGTGGCACTGAAGCTTTCTTT. It translates to CSGEEGGTEAFF. Full variable domain (remainder filled in from reference TRBV29-1 and TRBJ1-1): SAVISQKPSRDICQRGTSLTIQCQVDSQVTMMFWYRQQPGQSLTLIATANQGSEATYESGFVIDKFPISRPNLTFSTLTVSNMSPEDSSIYLCSGEEGGTEAFFGQGTRLTVV.

The CDR3 bases are TGTGCCAGCAGCAAAAAACGGGGGGGCACCGGGGAGCTGTTTTTT. Encoded protein: CASSKKRGGTGELFF. The chain carries TRBV11-1 and TRBJ2-2, with 8 bases aligning to TRBD2. The CDR3 consists of 15 residues. Trimming at V came to 5 bases and at J to 4 bases, leaving 6 bases not matched to a gene. Germline lookup yields CDR1 SGHAT and CDR2 FQDESV (reference sequence).

This clone was counted between two and nine times. The V and J genes are TRBV3-1 (or the pseudogene TRBV3-2) and TRBJ1-1; D not certain. This CDR3 is built from 12 residues. The V and J ends lost 1 base and 5 bases respectively, with 5 bases between them. Germline V gene sequence: CDR1 LGHDT, CDR2 YNNKEL (reference sequence). CDR3 coding DNA: TGTGCCAGCAGCCAAGGTTGGACTGAAGCTTTCTTT. Translating it yields CASSQGWTEAFF.

This clone occurred once. This rearrangement joins TRBV6-5 to TRBJ1-2; the D is unclear. The length of the CDR3 is 16 residues. The germline V gene has CDR1 MNHEY and CDR2 SVGAGI. V lost 4 bases and J lost 4, with 19 bases in between. The CDR3 bases are TGTGCCAGCAGTTCTTCTGGATCGAGGCGAGGCTATGGCTACACCTTC. Its protein product is CASSSSGSRRGYGYTF.

The chain has TRBV9 and TRBJ2-7; possible D gene TRBD2, 6 bases. CDR1 is SGDLS and CDR2 is YYNGEE in the germline V gene. CDR3 size: 17 residues. V was pared by 3 bases and J by 8 bases, with 27 bases between. As DNA, the CDR3 is TGTGCCAGCAGCGGGACGCGGACTACTCAGTCCCCTCAGCAGCAGTACTTC. Its translation: CASSGTRTTQSPQQQYF. The complete variable domain, with remaining parts taken from reference TRBV9 and TRBJ2-7, reads DSGVTQTPKHLITATGQRVTLRCSPRSGDLSVYWYQQSLDQGLQFLIQYYNGEERAKGNILERFSAQQFPDLHSELNLSSLELGDSALYFCASSGTRTTQSPQQQYFGPGTRLTVT.

The chain has TRBV4-1 and TRBJ2-5; TRBD2 aligns across 8 bases. Germline assignment: CDR1 MGHRA and CDR2 YSYEKL. Unmatched junction bases numbered 11, after V lost 6 bases and J lost 2 bases. The CDR3 length is 16 residues. The DNA for the CDR3 is TGCGCCAGCAGGCTACGTAGCGGGGCAATACAAGAGACCCAGTACTTC. Its protein product is CASRLRSGAIQETQYF.

This clone has a single count. The rearrangement joins TRBV7-2 to TRBJ1-1, with 10 bases aligning to TRBD1. Germline V gene lookup returns CDR1 SGHTA and CDR2 FQGNSA. V shed 2 bases, J shed 4 bases, and the junction held 13 bases outside the gene matches. The CDR3 runs to 18 residues. The CDR3: CASSLSPGQGLLGTEAFF. In DNA, the CDR3 is TGTGCCAGCAGCTTATCCCCGGGACAGGGGTTGCTGGGCACTGAAGCTTTCTTT.

The V call is TRBV14, the J call TRBJ1-1, with D unresolved. Trimming took 4 bases from V and 8 from J, leaving 11 bases between them. The V gene's germline CDR1 is SGHDN and CDR2 FVKESK. This CDR3 spans 12 amino acids. DNA for the CDR3: TGTGCCAGCAGCCTAATGTCGGGGGAAGCTTTCTTT. Translated: CASSLMSGEAFF.

V usage is TRBV7-8 and J usage is TRBJ2-5; 9 nucleotides align to TRBD2. CDR3 length: 14 amino acids. The ends lost 4 bases at V and 4 bases at J; junction bases unmatched: 4. CDR1 is SGHVS, CDR2 FQNEAQ, per germline. The CDR3 coding sequence is TGTGCCAGCAGCTCGGCGGGGGGGCGAGAGACCCAGTACTTC. The encoded protein is CASSSAGGRETQYF.

V gene TRBV7-9 combines with J gene TRBJ2-5, with 10 bases aligning to TRBD2. This CDR3 is 15 amino acids long. J gave up 3 bases and V 1 base, and 2 bases lay outside the gene matches. In germline, CDR1 is SEHNR, CDR2 FQNEAQ (reference sequence). The chain's CDR3 is CASSLVAGGEETQYF. The CDR3 nucleotides read TGTGCCAGCAGCTTAGTAGCGGGGGGAGAAGAGACCCAGTACTTC. The full variable domain, in which reference TRBV7-9 and TRBJ2-5 provide the parts outside the CDR3, is DTGVSQNPRHKITKRGQNVTFRCDPISEHNRLYWYRQTLGQGPEFLTYFQNEAQLEKSRLLSDRFSAERPKGSFSTLEIQRTEQGDSAMYLCASSLVAGGEETQYFGPGTRLLVL.